A single sample gave rise to the 26 T cell receptor beta chains below, sequenced in a study of blood T cell repertoires in COVID-19. Sequenced by immunoSEQ multiplex PCR; TCRdb stores in-frame clones only, minus some. Of 150,000 to 200,000 clones in the sample, around 89% were seen once. Source material: PBMCs or T cells enriched from blood (not recorded which). Every receptor here comes from a woman in her late teens or twenties who had recovered from COVID-19.

This clone was detected once. The rearrangement uses TRBV29-1 and TRBJ1-4; D ambiguous. The CDR3 length is 12 residues. Germline V lookup: CDR1 SQVTM, CDR2 ANQGSEA. With 4 bases removed from V and 3 bases from J, the gap between germline ends came to 6 bases. CDR3 residues: CSVGRANEKLFF. CDR3 sequence (DNA): TGCAGCGTTGGACGGGCTAATGAAAAACTGTTTTTT. Complete variable domain (other parts from reference TRBV29-1 and TRBJ1-4): SAVISQKPSRDICQRGTSLTIQCQVDSQVTMMFWYRQQPGQSLTLIATANQGSEATYESGFVIDKFPISRPNLTFSTLTVSNMSPEDSSIYLCSVGRANEKLFFGSGTQLSVL.

This chain uses TRBV7-6 with TRBJ2-1; 8 bases are shared with TRBD2. Trimming cost V 3 bases and J 5 bases; bases outside gene matches: 9. CDR3 length equals 16 residues. The germline V gene has CDR1 SGHVS and CDR2 FNYEAQ. CDR3 region: CASSLLRGGLNNEQFF. The CDR3 coding sequence is TGTGCCAGCAGCTTGCTACGGGGGGGCCTAAACAATGAGCAGTTCTTC.

The chain carries TRBV6-2 or TRBV6-3 and TRBJ1-6; 7 bases line up with TRBD1. There are 15 residues in the CDR3. Per the germline V gene, CDR1 is MNHEY and CDR2 is SVGEGT. V shed 5 bases, J shed 7 bases, and the junction held 8 bases outside the gene matches. CDR3 amino acids: CASSRRQGRNSPLHF. Here the CDR3 DNA reads TGTGCCAGCAGTCGCCGACAGGGCCGGAATTCACCCCTCCACTTT.

The V gene is TRBV10-2, the J gene TRBJ2-3; 16 bases fit TRBD2. CDR3 length: 19 amino acids. CDR1 is WSHSY, CDR2 SAAADI, per germline. Unmatched junction bases numbered 11, after V lost 7 bases and J lost 1 base. This CDR3 is CASKVPGTSGGARTDTQYF. The CDR3 DNA follows: TGCGCCAGCAAGGTCCCGGGGACTAGCGGGGGGGCGCGCACAGATACGCAGTATTTT.

The rearrangement uses TRBV18 and TRBJ1-1; no clear D gene. Trimming stripped 6 bases from V and 1 base from J, with 9 bases between. Germline assignment: CDR1 KGHSH and CDR2 LQKENI. The CDR3 has 13 residues. CDR3 residues: CASSPLRNTEAFF. CDR3 DNA: TGTGCCAGCTCGCCCTTGAGGAACACTGAAGCTTTCTTT.

This clone was detected only once. This chain links TRBV11-2 with TRBJ2-5; 15 nucleotides line up with TRBD2. This CDR3 has 17 residues. J was trimmed by 5 bases and V by 5 bases; bases with no gene match: 9. The germline V gene encodes CDR1 SGHAT and CDR2 FQNNGV. For the CDR3, the DNA is TGTGCCAGCAGCGCCTGGACTAGCGGGGGGGCCAGGGAGACCCAGTACTTC. Amino acid sequence: CASSAWTSGGARETQYF.

The V call is TRBV5-4, the J call TRBJ2-3; maybe TRBD2 (5 bases). The length of the CDR3 is 14 residues. With 6 bases removed from V and 2 bases from J, the gap between germline ends came to 13 bases. Germline V CDR1 and CDR2: SGHNT, YYREEE (reference sequence). The CDR3 here is CASKVFGLTDTQYF. Written as DNA, the CDR3 is TGTGCCAGCAAAGTGTTTGGACTCACAGATACGCAGTATTTT.

The J gene is TRBJ1-3, the V gene TRBV7-8; no definite D call. This CDR3 has 15 residues. The ends were cut back, 1 base at V and 1 base at J, with 8 bases in the middle. Germline V gives CDR1 SGHVS, CDR2 FQNEAQ. The CDR3 loop reads CASSLVEGSGNTIYF. As DNA, the CDR3 is TGTGCCAGCAGCTTAGTGGAGGGTTCTGGAAACACCATATATTTT.

The rearrangement links TRBV7-9 to TRBJ2-6; TRBD1 might be the D (5 bases). V was cut by 3 bases and J by 4 bases, with 13 bases left in between. The CDR3 runs 16 residues. Germline V gene data show CDR1 as SEHNR and CDR2 as FQNEAQ (reference sequence). CDR3 sequence (DNA): TGTGCCAGCAGCTTGGGCAGGGTAGCCGGGGCCAACGTCCTGACTTTC. Translation: CASSLGRVAGANVLTF. Full variable domain (missing parts from reference TRBV7-9 and TRBJ2-6): DTGVSQNPRHKITKRGQNVTFRCDPISEHNRLYWYRQTLGQGPEFLTYFQNEAQLEKSRLLSDRFSAERPKGSFSTLEIQRTEQGDSAMYLCASSLGRVAGANVLTFGAGSRLTVL.

V is TRBV4-1 and J is TRBJ2-7; D perhaps matches TRBD1 (6 bases). Germline V gene sequence: CDR1 MGHRA, CDR2 YSYEKL. The CDR3 has 17 amino acids. The germline V and J ends were trimmed by 3 bases and 2 bases, with 20 bases remaining between them. CDR3 residues: CASSQEQGLGGAYEQYF. CDR3 coding DNA: TGCGCCAGCAGCCAGGAGCAAGGTTTAGGGGGAGCCTACGAGCAGTACTTC.

V and J are TRBV29-1 and TRBJ1-1; TRBD1 matches at 11 bases. CDR3 length: 16 residues. Per the germline V gene, CDR1 is SQVTM and CDR2 is ANQGSEA. V was clipped by 6 bases and J by 0 bases; unmatched bases: 9. The DNA of the CDR3 is TGCAGCGTCGCGGGACAGGGGGACCTCGTGAACACTGAAGCTTTCTTT. Its protein is CSVAGQGDLVNTEAFF.

The chain has TRBV6-1 and TRBJ1-3, with D unclear. The CDR3 extends over 14 amino acids. Germline values: CDR1 MNHNS, CDR2 SASEGT. The V end lost 3 bases, the J end lost 9 bases, and 15 bases lay between the germline ends. The CDR3 loop reads CASSEVMSGGTIYF. The CDR3 DNA reads as TGTGCCAGCAGTGAGGTCATGTCTGGCGGCACCATATATTTT.

The chain carries TRBV29-1 and TRBJ1-2, with 7 bases that match TRBD1. The V segment lost 6 bases and the J segment 3 bases; nucleotides outside the gene matches: 4. Germline V gene lookup returns CDR1 SQVTM and CDR2 ANQGSEA. The CDR3 has 12 amino acids. CDR3 region: CSVATGYYGYTF. CDR3 sequence (DNA): TGCAGCGTGGCGACAGGGTACTATGGCTACACCTTC.

This clone was counted once. J is TRBJ2-7 and V is TRBV6-1; D uncertain. Germline CDR1 MNHNS, CDR2 SASEGT. CDR3 length: 11 amino acids. Trimming removed 2 bases at V and 6 bases at J, with 5 bases between. Here the CDR3 reads CASSEYLEQYF. The CDR3 coding sequence is TGTGCCAGCAGTGAATATCTCGAGCAGTACTTC.

V is TRBV6-5 and J is TRBJ1-2, with D maybe TRBD1 (5 bases). Germline loops: CDR1 MNHEY, CDR2 SVGAGI. CDR3 length equals 14 residues. Trimming took 0 bases from V and 8 from J, leaving 13 bases between them. The CDR3 protein is CASSYSWSGNGYTF. The CDR3 DNA is TGTGCCAGCAGTTACTCTTGGTCAGGGAACGGCTACACCTTC.

The V and J genes are TRBV7-2 and TRBJ2-5; 11 bases match TRBD2. The germline CDR1 and CDR2 sequences are SGHTA and FQGNSA. The junction had 6 bases not matched to a gene; V was cut back by 4 bases and J by 5 bases. The CDR3 consists of 15 residues. In DNA, the CDR3 is TGTGCCAGCAGCTCTAGCGGGGGGTGGAGTGAGACCCAGTACTTC. Residues: CASSSSGGWSETQYF.

V gene TRBV7-6 combines with J gene TRBJ2-1; D not resolved. This CDR3 region has 13 residues. Germline CDR1 is SGHVS and CDR2 is FNYEAQ. Trimming cost V 5 bases and J 7 bases, with 12 bases left between them. CDR3 nucleotide sequence: TGTGCCAGCAGCCAGAAAGTTGGTAATGAGCAGTTCTTC. Translating it yields CASSQKVGNEQFF.

The rearrangement joins TRBV5-5 to TRBJ1-1; possibly TRBD1 for D (5 bases). V gave up 4 bases and J gave up 6 bases, with 13 bases separating them. CDR1 is SGHKS and CDR2 is YYEKEE in the germline V gene (reference sequence). This CDR3 is 13 amino acids long. The CDR3 is CASSLGGVAEAFF. The CDR3 nucleotides read TGTGCCAGCAGCCTCGGGGGGGTCGCTGAAGCTTTCTTT.

The gene calls are TRBV6-5 and TRBJ1-1; D is perhaps TRBD1 (5 bases). Germline CDR1 MNHEY, CDR2 SVGAGI. V was shortened by 6 bases and J by 4 bases, with 15 bases between the two germline ends. The CDR3 totals 14 residues. The CDR3 sequence is CASRRDATVTEAFF. In DNA, the CDR3 is TGTGCCAGCAGGCGGGATGCGACAGTCACTGAAGCTTTCTTT.

The gene calls are TRBV3-1 (or the pseudogene TRBV3-2) and TRBJ2-5, with D unclear. Germline V gene lookup returns CDR1 LGHDT and CDR2 YNNKEL (reference sequence). The V gene lost 3 bases and the J gene lost 5 bases, with 4 bases spanning the gap. The CDR3 loop spans 11 amino acids. The CDR3 protein is CASSHLETQYF. CDR3 in DNA: TGTGCCAGCAGCCACCTGGAGACCCAGTACTTC.

The V and J genes are TRBV19 and TRBJ2-7; 7 bases align to TRBD1. J lost 4 bases, V lost 5 bases, and 8 bases had no gene match. From germline, CDR1 is LNHDA and CDR2 SQIVND (reference sequence). The CDR3 has 14 amino acids. The CDR3 nucleotides are TGTGCCAGTAGTGGGTCGGACAGGTTTTACGAGCAGTACTTC. It translates to CASSGSDRFYEQYF. The variable domain in full, completed from reference TRBV19 and TRBJ2-7, reads DGGITQSPKYLFRKEGQNVTLSCEQNLNHDAMYWYRQDPGQGLRLIYYSQIVNDFQKGDIAEGYSVSREKKESFPLTVTSAQKNPTAFYLCASSGSDRFYEQYFGPGTRLTVT.

This chain uses TRBV30 with TRBJ1-3; 7 bases map to TRBD1. The CDR3 is 15 residues long. The junction had 4 bases not matched to a gene; V was cut back by 2 bases and J by 0 bases. Per the germline V gene, CDR1 is GTSNPN and CDR2 is SVGIG (reference sequence). In DNA, the CDR3 is TGTGCCTGGAGTCAACAGGGGAACTCTGGAAACACCATATATTTT. Protein: CAWSQQGNSGNTIYF.

The chain is built from TRBV4-1 and TRBJ2-3, with 12 nucleotides matching TRBD2. From germline, CDR1 is MGHRA and CDR2 YSYEKL. CDR3 size: 17 residues. The trim removed 1 base at V and 1 base at J, leaving 3 bases unmatched. CDR3 sequence reads: CASSQGPSGGGTDTQYF. CDR3 coding DNA: TGCGCCAGCAGCCAAGGGCCTAGCGGGGGGGGCACAGATACGCAGTATTTT.

This chain joins TRBV18 and TRBJ2-2; possible D gene TRBD1, 6 bases. CDR1 is KGHSH, CDR2 LQKENI, per germline. Trimming removed 7 bases at V and 2 bases at J, with 17 bases between. This CDR3 has 16 amino acids. The CDR3 region has the DNA TGTGCCAGCTTACCTCTAGGGACACTTAACACCGGGGAGCTGTTTTTT. Its protein is CASLPLGTLNTGELFF.

The V gene is TRBV25-1, the J gene TRBJ1-2; the match to TRBD1 covers 7 bases. The CDR3 extends over 14 amino acids. Germline CDR1 and CDR2: MGHDK and SYGVNS. Unmatched junction bases numbered 7, after V lost 5 bases and J lost 4 bases. The CDR3 loop is CASSRTEGAYGYTF. CDR3 coding DNA: TGTGCCAGCAGTCGTACCGAGGGGGCCTATGGCTACACCTTC.

This chain connects TRBV5-1 to TRBJ1-4, with 7 bases matching TRBD1. Germline lookup yields CDR1 SGHRS and CDR2 YFSETQ. The CDR3 sequence is 14 residues long. Unmatched junction bases numbered 5, after V lost 4 bases and J lost 5 bases. The CDR3 nucleotides read TGCGCCAGCAGCACCGGGACAGACAATGAAAAACTGTTTTTT. This gives the protein CASSTGTDNEKLFF. Full variable domain (rest looked up from reference TRBV5-1 and TRBJ1-4): KAGVTQTPRYLIKTRGQQVTLSCSPISGHRSVSWYQQTPGQGLQFLFEYFSETQRNKGNFPGRFSGRQFSNSRSEMNVSTLELGDSALYLCASSTGTDNEKLFFGSGTQLSVL.